This entry lists 16 T cell receptor beta chains sequenced from one sample in a study of beta chain features in type 1 diabetes. Sequenced material consisted of expressed TCRB transcripts (all of the isolated RNA was reverse transcribed). Sequencing used immunoSEQ multiplex PCR; TCRdb keeps in-frame clones, though not all of them. The table includes about 320,000 clones, around 15% detected once. Material: central memory CD4+ T cells from blood. The source is a man aged 25-40 years in good health.

The chain has TRBV15 and TRBJ1-5, with D possibly TRBD1 on 6 matching bases. The germline gives CDR1 LNHNV, CDR2 YYDKDF (reference sequence). V dropped 0 bases and J dropped 7 bases, with 16 bases sitting between them. This CDR3 has 16 amino acids. The CDR3 spells CATSREIHGGVQPQHF. Written as DNA, the CDR3 is TGTGCCACCAGCAGAGAGATTCACGGGGGCGTACAGCCCCAGCATTTT.

The sample holds a few counts of this clone. V and J are TRBV6-1 and TRBJ2-2; D is perhaps TRBD1 (6 bases). The CDR3 sequence is 14 residues long. V lost 5 bases and J lost 5, with 12 bases in between. Germline lookup yields CDR1 MNHNS and CDR2 SASEGT. In DNA form, the CDR3 reads TGTGCCAGCAGTAATAAACAGGGAACCGGGGAGCTGTTTTTT. Translated, it gives CASSNKQGTGELFF.

This clone was seen only a few times. V gene TRBV10-2 combines with J gene TRBJ2-1; D may be TRBD2 (5 bases). The CDR3 extends over 16 amino acids. Per germline, CDR1 WSHSY and CDR2 SAAADI. Trimming pared 6 bases from V and 6 bases from J, leaving 21 bases between. The CDR3 DNA reads as TGCGCCAGCAGACACGCCCGCGGGCCCTTTCCCAATGAGCAGTTCTTC. As protein: CASRHARGPFPNEQFF.

This chain joins TRBV5-1 and TRBJ2-2; D unclear. The germline CDR1 and CDR2 sequences are SGHRS and YFSETQ. The CDR3 sequence is 15 residues long. Trimming pared 0 bases from V and 4 bases from J, leaving 10 bases between. The CDR3 region has the DNA TGCGCCAGCAGCTTGGACGGGTGGGTCACCGGGGAGCTGTTTTTT. Its protein is CASSLDGWVTGELFF.

This clone came up a few times. The chain links TRBV4-3 to TRBJ2-1; 11 nucleotides match TRBD2. The CDR3 spans 17 residues. The germline gives CDR1 LGHNA, CDR2 YSLEER. The V segment lost 1 base and the J segment 7 bases; nucleotides outside the gene matches: 9. The CDR3 loop reads CASSQVSGGAVKNEQFF. CDR3 bases: TGCGCCAGCAGCCAAGTTAGCGGGGGGGCCGTGAAGAATGAGCAGTTCTTC.

Written as DNA, the CDR3 is TGCAGCGTTGAATACAGGGTGGCTAATGGCTACACCTTC. Its protein is CSVEYRVANGYTF. The V and J genes are TRBV29-1 and TRBJ1-2; TRBD1 is a possible D gene (6 bases). The CDR3 is 13 amino acids. V lost 2 bases to trimming and J lost 6 bases, with 13 bases between them. Germline CDR1 SQVTM, CDR2 ANQGSEA.

This clone has a handful of counts. V gene TRBV7-2 combines with J gene TRBJ2-1; 10 bases match TRBD2. Germline V CDR1 and CDR2: SGHTA, FQGNSA. The V gene end was trimmed by 4 bases and the J gene end by 3 bases; junction bases not matched to a gene: 3. The CDR3 is 15 residues long. In DNA, the CDR3 is TGTGCCAGCAGCTGGAGCGGGGGGGACTACAATGAGCAGTTCTTC. As protein: CASSWSGGDYNEQFF.

In its sample, this clone was seen a few times. This chain joins TRBV7-3 and TRBJ2-1; possibly TRBD2 for D (5 bases). V gave up 5 bases and J gave up 6 bases, with 14 bases separating them. Per the germline V gene, CDR1 is SGHTA and CDR2 is FQGTGA. The CDR3 length is 14 residues. The CDR3, as DNA: TGTGCCAGCAGCGGACTGAGCACCTCCAATGAGCAGTTCTTC. Its protein product is CASSGLSTSNEQFF.

This clone was observed a few times. The chain recombines TRBV7-2 with TRBJ2-3; 7 positions agree with TRBD1. Germline V CDR1 and CDR2: SGHTA, FQGNSA. This CDR3 spans 13 amino acids. V was pared by 4 bases and J by 11 bases, with 9 bases of the junction left unmatched. The CDR3 spells CASSSATGIGQYF. The CDR3 bases are TGTGCCAGCAGCTCAGCGACAGGGATTGGGCAGTATTTT. Supplemented by reference TRBV7-2 and TRBJ2-3, the full variable domain reads GAGVSQSPSNKVTEKGKDVELRCDPISGHTALYWYRQSLGQGLEFLIYFQGNSAPDKSGLPSDRFSAERTGGSVSTLTIQRTQQEDSAVYLCASSSATGIGQYFGPGTRLTVL.

V usage is TRBV11-2 and J usage is TRBJ2-1; D gene ambiguous. Trimming took off 3 bases at V and 9 bases at J, with 6 bases between the two ends. Germline V CDR1 and CDR2: SGHAT, FQNNGV. The CDR3 extends over 11 amino acids. The CDR3 sequence: CASSFVGEQFF. As DNA, the CDR3 is TGTGCCAGCAGCTTTGTCGGTGAGCAGTTCTTC.

This clone has a handful of counts. The chain recombines TRBV6-1 with TRBJ2-3; D might be TRBD2 (7 bases). CDR1 and CDR2 from the germline V gene are MNHNS and SASEGT. Trimming pared 7 bases from V and 3 bases from J, leaving 11 bases between. The CDR3 has 13 amino acids. In DNA, the CDR3 is TGTGCCAGCATCAAGGGGGGGACAGATACGCAGTATTTT. Its translation: CASIKGGTDTQYF.

The V and J genes are TRBV5-6 and TRBJ2-5; perhaps TRBD2 as D (6 bases). The V and J ends lost 4 bases and 1 base respectively, with 14 bases between them. Germline CDR1 and CDR2: SGHDT and YYEEEE. The length of the CDR3 is 15 residues. The CDR3 bases are TGTGCCAGCAGCCCCCTTGGCGGGGCCCAAGAGACCCAGTACTTC. Protein sequence: CASSPLGGAQETQYF.

As concerns this clone: An end of the junction does not agree with germline; a read error may underlie this. J is TRBJ1-1 and V is TRBV6-1; perhaps TRBD1 as D (5 bases). The germline V gene has CDR1 MNHNS and CDR2 SASEGT. CDR3 length: 13 amino acids. In DNA form, the CDR3 reads TGTGCCAGCAGTGAATCAGGGAACGCTGAAGCTTTCTTT. Its protein is CASSESGNAEAFF.

This clone was recorded many times. The gene calls are TRBV7-2 and TRBJ1-6; D remains ambiguous. V lost 10 bases and J lost 3, with 16 bases in between. The CDR3 is 15 residues long. Germline V lookup: CDR1 SGHTA, CDR2 FQGNSA. CDR3 in amino acids: CATQPGRGYNSPLHF. DNA of the CDR3: TGTGCCACCCAACCCGGACGGGGCTATAATTCACCCCTCCACTTT. The full variable domain, completed using reference TRBV7-2 and TRBJ1-6, is GAGVSQSPSNKVTEKGKDVELRCDPISGHTALYWYRQSLGQGLEFLIYFQGNSAPDKSGLPSDRFSAERTGGSVSTLTIQRTQQEDSAVYLCATQPGRGYNSPLHFGNGTRLTVT.

The chain uses TRBV15 and TRBJ1-2; D is perhaps TRBD1 (5 bases). The germline V gene has CDR1 LNHNV and CDR2 YYDKDF (reference sequence). With 1 base removed from V and 8 bases from J, the gap between germline ends came to 11 bases. The CDR3 consists of 13 residues. The CDR3 sequence is CATSRVQERGYTF. The CDR3 DNA reads as TGTGCCACCAGCAGAGTACAGGAGAGAGGCTACACCTTC.

This clone was detected a few times. The chain recombines TRBV7-7 with TRBJ2-7; D may be TRBD2 (7 bases). V was cut by 5 bases and J by 6 bases, with 20 bases left in between. This CDR3 is built from 15 residues. Germline V lookup: CDR1 SSHAT, CDR2 FNYEAQ (reference sequence). The CDR3 loop reads CASSPAGGGSSEQYV. The CDR3 coding sequence is TGTGCCAGCAGCCCCGCCGGGGGCGGGAGCTCCGAGCAGTACGTC.